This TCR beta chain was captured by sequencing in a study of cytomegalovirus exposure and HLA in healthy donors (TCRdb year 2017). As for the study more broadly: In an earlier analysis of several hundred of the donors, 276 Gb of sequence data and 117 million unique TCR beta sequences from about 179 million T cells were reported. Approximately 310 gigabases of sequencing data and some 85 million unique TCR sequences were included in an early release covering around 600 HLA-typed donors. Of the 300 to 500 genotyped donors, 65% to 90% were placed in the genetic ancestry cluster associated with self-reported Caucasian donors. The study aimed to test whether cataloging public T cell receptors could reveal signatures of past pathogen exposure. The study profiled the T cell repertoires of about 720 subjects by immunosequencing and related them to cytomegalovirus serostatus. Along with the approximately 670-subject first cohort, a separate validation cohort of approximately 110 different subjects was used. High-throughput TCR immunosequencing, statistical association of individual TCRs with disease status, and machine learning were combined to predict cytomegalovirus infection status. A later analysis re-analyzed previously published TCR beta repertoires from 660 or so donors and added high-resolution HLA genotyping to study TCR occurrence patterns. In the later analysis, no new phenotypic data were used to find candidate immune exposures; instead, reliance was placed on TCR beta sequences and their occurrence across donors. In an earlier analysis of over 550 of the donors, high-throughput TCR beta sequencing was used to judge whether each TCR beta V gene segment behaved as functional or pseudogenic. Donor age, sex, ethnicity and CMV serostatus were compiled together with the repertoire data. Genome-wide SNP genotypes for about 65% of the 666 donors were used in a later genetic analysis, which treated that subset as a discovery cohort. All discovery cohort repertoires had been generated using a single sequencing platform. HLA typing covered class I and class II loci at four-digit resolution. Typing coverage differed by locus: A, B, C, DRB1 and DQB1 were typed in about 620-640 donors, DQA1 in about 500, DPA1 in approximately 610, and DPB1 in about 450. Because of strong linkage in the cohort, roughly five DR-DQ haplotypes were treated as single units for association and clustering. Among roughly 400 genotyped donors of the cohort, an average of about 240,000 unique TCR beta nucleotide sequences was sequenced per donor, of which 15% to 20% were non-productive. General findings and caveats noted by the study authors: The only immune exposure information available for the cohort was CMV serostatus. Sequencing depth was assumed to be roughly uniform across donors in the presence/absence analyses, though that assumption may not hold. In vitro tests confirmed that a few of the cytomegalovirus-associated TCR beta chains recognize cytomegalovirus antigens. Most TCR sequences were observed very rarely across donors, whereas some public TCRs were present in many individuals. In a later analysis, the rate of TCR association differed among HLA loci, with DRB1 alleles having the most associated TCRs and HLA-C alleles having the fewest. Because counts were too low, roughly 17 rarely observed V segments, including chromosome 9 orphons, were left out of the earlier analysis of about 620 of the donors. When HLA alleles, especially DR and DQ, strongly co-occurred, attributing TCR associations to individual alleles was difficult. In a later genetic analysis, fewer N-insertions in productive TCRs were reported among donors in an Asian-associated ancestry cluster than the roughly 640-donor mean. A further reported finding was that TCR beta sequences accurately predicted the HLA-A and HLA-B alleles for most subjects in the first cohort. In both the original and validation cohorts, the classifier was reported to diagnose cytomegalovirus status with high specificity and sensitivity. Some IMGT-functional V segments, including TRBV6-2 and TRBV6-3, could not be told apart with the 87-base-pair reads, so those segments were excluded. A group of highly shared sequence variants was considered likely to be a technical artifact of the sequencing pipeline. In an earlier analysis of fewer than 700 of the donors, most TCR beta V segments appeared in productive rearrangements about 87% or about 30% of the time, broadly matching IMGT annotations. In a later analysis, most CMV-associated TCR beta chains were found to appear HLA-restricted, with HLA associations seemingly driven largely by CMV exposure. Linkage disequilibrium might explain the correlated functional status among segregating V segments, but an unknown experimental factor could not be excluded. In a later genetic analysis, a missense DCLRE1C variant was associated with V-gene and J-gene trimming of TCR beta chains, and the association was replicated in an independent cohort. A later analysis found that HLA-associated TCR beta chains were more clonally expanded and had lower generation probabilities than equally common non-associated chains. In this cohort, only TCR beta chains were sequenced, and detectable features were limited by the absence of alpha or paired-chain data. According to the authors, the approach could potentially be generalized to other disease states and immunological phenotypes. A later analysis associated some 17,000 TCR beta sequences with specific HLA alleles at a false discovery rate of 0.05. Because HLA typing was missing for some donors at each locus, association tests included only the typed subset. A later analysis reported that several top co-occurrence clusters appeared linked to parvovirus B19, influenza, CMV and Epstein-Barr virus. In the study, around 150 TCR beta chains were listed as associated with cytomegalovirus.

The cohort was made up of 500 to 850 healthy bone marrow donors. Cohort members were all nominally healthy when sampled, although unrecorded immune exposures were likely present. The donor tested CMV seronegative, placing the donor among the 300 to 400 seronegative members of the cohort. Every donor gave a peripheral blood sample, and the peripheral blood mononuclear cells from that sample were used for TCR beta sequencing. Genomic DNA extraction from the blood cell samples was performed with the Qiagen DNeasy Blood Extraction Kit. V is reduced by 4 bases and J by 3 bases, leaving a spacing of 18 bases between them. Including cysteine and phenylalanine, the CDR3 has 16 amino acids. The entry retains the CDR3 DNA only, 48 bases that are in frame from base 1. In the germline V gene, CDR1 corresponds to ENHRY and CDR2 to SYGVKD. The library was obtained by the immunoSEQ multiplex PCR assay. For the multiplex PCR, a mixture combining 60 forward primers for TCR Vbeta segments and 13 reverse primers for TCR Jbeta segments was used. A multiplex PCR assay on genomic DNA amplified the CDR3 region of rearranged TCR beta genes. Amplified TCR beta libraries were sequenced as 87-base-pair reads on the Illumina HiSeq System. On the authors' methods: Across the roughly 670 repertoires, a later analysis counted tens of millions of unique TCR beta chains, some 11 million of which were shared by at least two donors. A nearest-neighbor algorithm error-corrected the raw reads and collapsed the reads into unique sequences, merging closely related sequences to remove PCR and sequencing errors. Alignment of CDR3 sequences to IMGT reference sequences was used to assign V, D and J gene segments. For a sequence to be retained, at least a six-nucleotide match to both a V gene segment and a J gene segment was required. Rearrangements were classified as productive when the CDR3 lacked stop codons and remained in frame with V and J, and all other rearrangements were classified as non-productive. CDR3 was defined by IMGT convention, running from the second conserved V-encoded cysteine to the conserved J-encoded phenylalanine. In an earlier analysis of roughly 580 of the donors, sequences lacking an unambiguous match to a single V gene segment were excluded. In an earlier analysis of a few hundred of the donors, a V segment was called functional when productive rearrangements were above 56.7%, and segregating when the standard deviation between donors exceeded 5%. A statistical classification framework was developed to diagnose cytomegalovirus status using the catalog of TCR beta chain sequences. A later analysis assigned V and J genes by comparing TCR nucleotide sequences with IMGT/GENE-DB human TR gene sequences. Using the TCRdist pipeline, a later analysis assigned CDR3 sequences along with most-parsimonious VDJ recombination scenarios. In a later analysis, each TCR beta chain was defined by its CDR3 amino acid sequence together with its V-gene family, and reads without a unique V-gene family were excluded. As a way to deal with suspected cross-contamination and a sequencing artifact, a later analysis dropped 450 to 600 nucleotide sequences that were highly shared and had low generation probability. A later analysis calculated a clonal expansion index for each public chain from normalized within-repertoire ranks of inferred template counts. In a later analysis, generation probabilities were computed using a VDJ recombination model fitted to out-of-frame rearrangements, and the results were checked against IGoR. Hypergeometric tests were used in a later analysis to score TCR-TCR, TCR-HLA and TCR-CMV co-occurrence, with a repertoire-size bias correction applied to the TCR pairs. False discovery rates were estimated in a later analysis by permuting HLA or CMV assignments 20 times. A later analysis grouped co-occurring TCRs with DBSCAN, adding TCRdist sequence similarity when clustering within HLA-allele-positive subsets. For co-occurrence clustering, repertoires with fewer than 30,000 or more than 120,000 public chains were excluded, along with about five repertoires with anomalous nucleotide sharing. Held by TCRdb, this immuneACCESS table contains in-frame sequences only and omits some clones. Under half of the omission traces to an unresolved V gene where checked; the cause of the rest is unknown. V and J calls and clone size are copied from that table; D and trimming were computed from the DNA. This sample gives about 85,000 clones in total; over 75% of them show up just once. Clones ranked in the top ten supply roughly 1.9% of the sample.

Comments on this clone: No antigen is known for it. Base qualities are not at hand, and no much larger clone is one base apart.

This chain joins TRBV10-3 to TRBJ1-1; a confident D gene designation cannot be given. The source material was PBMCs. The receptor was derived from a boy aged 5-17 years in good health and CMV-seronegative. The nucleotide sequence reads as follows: TGTGCCATCAGTGCCACACAGCCCACTCTCGACACTGAAGCTTTCTTT. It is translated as CAISATQPTLDTEAFF.